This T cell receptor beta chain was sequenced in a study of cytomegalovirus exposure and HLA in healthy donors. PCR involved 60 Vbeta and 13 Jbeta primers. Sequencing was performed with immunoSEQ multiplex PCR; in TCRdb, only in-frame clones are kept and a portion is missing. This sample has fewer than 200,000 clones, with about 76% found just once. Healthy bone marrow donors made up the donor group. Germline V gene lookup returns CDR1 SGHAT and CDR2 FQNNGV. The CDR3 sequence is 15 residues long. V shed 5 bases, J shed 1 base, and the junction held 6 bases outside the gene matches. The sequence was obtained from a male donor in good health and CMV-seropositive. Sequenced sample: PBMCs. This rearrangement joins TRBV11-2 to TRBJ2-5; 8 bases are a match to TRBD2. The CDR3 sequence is CASSLGGAFQETQYF. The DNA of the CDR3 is TGTGCCAGCAGCCTCGGGGGGGCTTTCCAAGAGACCCAGTACTTC.